This T cell receptor (beta chain) is drawn from a study of blood T cells in healthy people across ages. Every sample gave at least 5 micrograms of total RNA when it was extracted. V was clipped by 4 bases and J by 6 bases, with 14 bases between them. The CDR3 has 14 residues. Germline V gene sequence: CDR1 ENHRY, CDR2 SYGVKD. Through a sample-barcoded 5' primer and a J-beta primer mix, a second PCR was run for about 6 to 11 cycles. Every sample gave at least 3 million paired-end reads containing CDR3. TCRdb independently ran MiXCR on the 5' RACE reads; one entry per CDR3 protein. This table holds about 640,000 distinct CDR3 sequences, around three fifths found once.

The sequencing sample was made of blood. The chain recombines TRBV10-3 with TRBJ2-3, with D maybe TRBD1 (5 bases). The sequence came from a man between 60 and 75 years old in good health. The CDR3 bases are TGTGCCATCAGTGGACAGAGCCTCGGCGATACGCAGTATTTT. Its translation is CAISGQSLGDTQYF.